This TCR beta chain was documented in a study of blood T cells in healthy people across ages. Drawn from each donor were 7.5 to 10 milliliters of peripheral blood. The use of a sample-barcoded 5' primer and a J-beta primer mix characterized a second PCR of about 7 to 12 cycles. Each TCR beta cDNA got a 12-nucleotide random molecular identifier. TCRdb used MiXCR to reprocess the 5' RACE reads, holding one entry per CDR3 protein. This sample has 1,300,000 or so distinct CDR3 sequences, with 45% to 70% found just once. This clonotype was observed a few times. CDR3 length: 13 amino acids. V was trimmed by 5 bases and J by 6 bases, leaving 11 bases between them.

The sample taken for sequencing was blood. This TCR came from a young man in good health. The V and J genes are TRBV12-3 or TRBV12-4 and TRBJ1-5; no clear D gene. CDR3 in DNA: TGTGCCAGCAGTCTGTCTGGTGGTCAGCCCCAGCATTTT. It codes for CASSLSGGQPQHF.